What follows describes a single T cell receptor beta chain. The sample comes from a study of blood T cell repertoires in COVID-19. In the study overall: Specimens from acute and convalescent COVID-19 originated in the United States, Italy and Spain. From T cells, B-cell-depleted T cells, or PBMCs came the material, which was cDNA or gDNA.

Germline CDR1 and CDR2: SGHAT and FQNNGV. With 5 bases removed from V and 1 base from J, the gap between germline ends came to 14 bases. The CDR3 is 15 amino acids. Methods used by the authors: The assay estimated nucleated cells by amplifying reference gene primers. The assay was immunoSEQ multiplex PCR, and TCRdb's table has in-frame clones only and misses some. V, J and clone size reflect that table, while D and trimming were determined from the DNA. The sample lists about 74,000 clones, approximately 80% occurring once. The TCR sequence derives from a human donor in a cohort sampled during active COVID-19. V and J are TRBV11-2 and TRBJ2-5, with D possibly matching TRBD2 (6 bases). Sequenced material: peripheral blood. DNA of the CDR3: TGTGCCAGCAGCCCCCTCTCGGGACTCCAAGAGACCCAGTACTTC. Amino acids: CASSPLSGLQETQYF.